This TCR beta chain was sequenced in a study of blood T cell repertoires in COVID-19. This clone was seen a few times. Original processing notes: Estimated nucleated cell counts came from reference gene primer amplification. Sequencing was performed with immunoSEQ multiplex PCR; in TCRdb, only in-frame clones are kept and a portion is missing. The V and J calls and clone size are taken from that table; D and trimming were inferred from the DNA. The sample has around 380,000 clones; roughly 80% are singletons. V lost 2 bases, J lost 5 bases, and 15 bases lay in between. CDR3 length: 15 residues. The germline CDR1 and CDR2 sequences are MDHEN and SYDVKM.

The rearrangement joins TRBV28 to TRBJ1-2; no clear D gene. The source material was peripheral blood. The sequence was collected from a human donor with acute or convalescent COVID-19. The donor label of this sample is uncertain. The CDR3 region is CASSLRTESWYGYTF. The CDR3, as DNA: TGTGCCAGCAGTTTAAGGACTGAGTCTTGGTATGGCTACACCTTC.